The TCR beta chain described here comes from a study of CD8+ T cells in alopecia areata. Points from the study as a whole: Affected scalp, especially in alopecia totalis/universalis, had a higher clonality than normal scalp did. Possibly because of HLA-related factors, TCR sharing was less clear across patients than in mice.

It was cDNA, reverse transcribed from extracted RNA, that served as the sequencing template. TCRdb's table, derived via immunoSEQ multiplex PCR, lists solely in-frame clones and lacks some. The repertoire holds about 97,000 clones, roughly two fifths seen once, with about 1.4% in the top ten. A FACSAria was used to sort CD4+ and CD8+ T cells. These cells came from PBMCs. In regard to this clone: Its matching antigen is unknown.

Germline CDR1 reads SGHDT; CDR2 reads YYEEEE. The CDR3 has 17 residues. The germline V and J ends were trimmed by 4 bases and 1 base, with 18 bases remaining between them. This chain connects TRBV5-6 to TRBJ2-4; D perhaps matches TRBD1 (6 bases). This TCR came from a human donor with alopecia areata. Input material: CD4+ T cells sorted from blood. CDR3 amino acids: CASSPTARQGAKNIQYF. The CDR3, as DNA: TGTGCCAGCAGCCCAACGGCGCGGCAGGGGGCCAAAAACATTCAGTACTTC.